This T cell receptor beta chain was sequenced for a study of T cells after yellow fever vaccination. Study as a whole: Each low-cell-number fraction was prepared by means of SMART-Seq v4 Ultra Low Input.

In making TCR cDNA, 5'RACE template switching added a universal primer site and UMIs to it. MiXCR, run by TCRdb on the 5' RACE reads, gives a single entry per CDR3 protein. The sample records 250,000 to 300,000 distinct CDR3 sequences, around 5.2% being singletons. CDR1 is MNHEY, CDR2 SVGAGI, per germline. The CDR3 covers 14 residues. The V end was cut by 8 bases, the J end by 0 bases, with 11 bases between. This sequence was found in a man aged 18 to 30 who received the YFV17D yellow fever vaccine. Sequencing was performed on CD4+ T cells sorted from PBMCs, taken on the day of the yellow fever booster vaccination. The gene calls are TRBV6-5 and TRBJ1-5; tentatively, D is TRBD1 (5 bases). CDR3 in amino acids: CASQGSDSNQPQHF. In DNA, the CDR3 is TGTGCCAGCCAGGGCTCAGATAGCAATCAGCCCCAGCATTTT.